Presented here are 25 T cell receptor beta chains from one specimen sequenced in a study of shared clonotypes between healthy human individuals (dated by TCRdb to about 2020). Libraries were prepared through the immunoSEQ multiplex PCR assay. Sourced from immuneACCESS, this table was stored by TCRdb with only in-frame sequences that have V and J called. A share of the clones is absent; for the studies checked, an unresolved V gene accounts for under half, and the remainder has no known explanation. This sample comprises hundreds of thousands of clones, about 95% of them detected only once. The ten largest make up roughly 0.12% of the sample. CD8 naive samples were obtained by positive selection for CCR7 among CD45RO-negative cells, yielding a CD45RA+CCR7+ population from which TemRA cells were excluded. Sequenced material: naive CD8+ T cells sorted from blood. The cell subset or site label, as the study defines it: CD45RA+CCR7+. The receptors were sampled from a woman between 25 and 40 years old in good health.

The chain joins TRBV6-1 to TRBJ1-1; D gene ambiguous. The CDR3 runs 15 residues. Trimming removed 4 bases from V and 0 bases from J, with 12 bases in between. The germline gives CDR1 MNHNS, CDR2 SASEGT. This chain's CDR3 is CASSGPGLMNTEAFF. For the CDR3, the DNA is TGTGCCAGCAGTGGGCCTGGCCTCATGAACACTGAAGCTTTCTTT.

This clone appeared a single time. The chain uses TRBV28 and TRBJ1-5, with a weak D call TRBD1 (6 bases). The V gene's germline CDR1 is MDHEN and CDR2 SYDVKM. V lost 5 bases to trimming and J lost 3 bases, with 11 bases between them. There are 14 residues in the CDR3. CDR3 residues: CASSKDSLNQPQHF. Here the CDR3 DNA reads TGTGCCAGCAGTAAGGACAGCCTCAATCAGCCCCAGCATTTT.

V usage is TRBV27 and J usage is TRBJ2-6; D not certain. Germline V lookup: CDR1 MNHEY, CDR2 SMNVEV (reference sequence). The V end was cut by 1 base, the J end by 2 bases, with 9 bases between. The length of the CDR3 is 16 residues. The CDR3 DNA reads TGTGCCAGCAGTTTATACTTTCTCGCTGGGGCCAACGTCCTGACTTTC. Translated: CASSLYFLAGANVLTF.

The genes are TRBV28 and TRBJ2-5; no firm D call. Germline V CDR1 and CDR2: MDHEN, SYDVKM. Trimming stripped 6 bases from V and 4 bases from J, with 12 bases between. This CDR3 has 13 amino acids. The CDR3 sequence is CASSPDSRETQYF. In DNA form, the CDR3 reads TGTGCCAGCAGCCCAGACTCGAGAGAGACCCAGTACTTC.

This sequence joins TRBV27 and TRBJ2-2; D may be TRBD2 (6 bases). Between the trimmed V and J ends, which lost 2 bases and 5 bases, there was a span of 12 bases. Per germline, CDR1 MNHEY and CDR2 SMNVEV (reference sequence). The CDR3 covers 15 residues. CDR3 DNA: TGTGCCAGCAGTTTAAGCCGAGCGGGTACCGGGGAGCTGTTTTTT. The encoded protein is CASSLSRAGTGELFF.

This clone occurred once. The chain links TRBV19 to TRBJ2-3; 13 nucleotides match TRBD2. This CDR3 region has 14 residues. J lost 9 bases, V lost 7 bases, and 7 bases had no gene match. Germline CDR1 LNHDA, CDR2 SQIVND (reference sequence). CDR3 in amino acids: CASTDGLAGDTQYF. The DNA for the CDR3 is TGTGCCAGTACCGACGGACTAGCGGGAGACACGCAGTATTTT.

The chain is built from TRBV7-8 and TRBJ2-1; 7 bases match TRBD1. Trimming removed 5 bases from V and 6 bases from J; junction bases left unmatched: 10. Per the germline V gene, CDR1 is SGHVS and CDR2 is FQNEAQ. The CDR3 spans 15 residues. In DNA form, the CDR3 reads TGTGCCAGCAGCCACCGGGACAGACCCCTCAATGAGCAGTTCTTC. It codes for CASSHRDRPLNEQFF.

The V and J genes are TRBV30 and TRBJ2-7; D remains ambiguous. CDR1 and CDR2 from the germline V gene are GTSNPN and SVGIG (reference sequence). Trimming removed 0 bases at V and 2 bases at J, with 5 bases between. There are 12 residues in the CDR3. The DNA of the CDR3 is TGTGCCTGGAGTGTAAGCACCTACGAGCAGTACTTC. The encoded protein is CAWSVSTYEQYF.

CDR3 DNA sequence: TGTGCCACCAGCACTACCGGGACAGTTGACACCGGGGAGCTGTTTTTT. Translation: CATSTTGTVDTGELFF. This chain connects TRBV15 to TRBJ2-2, with TRBD1 matching over 7 bases. V lost 4 bases, J lost 3 bases, and 8 bases stayed unmatched. This CDR3 spans 16 amino acids. The germline V gene encodes CDR1 LNHNV and CDR2 YYDKDF (reference sequence). Filled out from reference TRBV15 and TRBJ2-2, the complete variable domain reads DAMVIQNPRYQVTQFGKPVTLSCSQTLNHNVMYWYQQKSSQAPKLLFHYYDKDFNNEADTPDNFQSRRPNTSFCFLDIRSPGLGDTAMYLCATSTTGTVDTGELFFGEGSRLTVL.

The chain joins TRBV5-4 to TRBJ2-2; D perhaps matches TRBD1 (6 bases). The CDR3 sequence is 14 residues long. V was clipped by 3 bases and J by 1 base, with 7 bases between them. Germline loops: CDR1 SGHNT, CDR2 YYREEE (reference sequence). The CDR3 nucleotides read TGTGCCAGCAGCTGGACAGAGAACACCGGGGAGCTGTTTTTT. It encodes CASSWTENTGELFF. The full variable domain, its missing parts supplied by reference TRBV5-4 and TRBJ2-2, is ETGVTQSPTHLIKTRGQQVTLRCSSQSGHNTVSWYQQALGQGPQFIFQYYREEENGRGNFPPRFSGLQFPNYSSELNVNALELDDSALYLCASSWTENTGELFFGEGSRLTVL.

J is TRBJ2-7 and V is TRBV19; possibly TRBD1 or TRBD2 for D (5 bases each). The CDR3 has 15 amino acids. The V gene's germline CDR1 is LNHDA and CDR2 SQIVND (reference sequence). Trimming stripped 1 base from V and 4 bases from J, with 14 bases between. The CDR3 region is CASSIGQGPGYEQYF. The CDR3 coding sequence is TGTGCCAGTAGTATAGGTCAGGGACCTGGTTACGAGCAGTACTTC.

The V and J genes are TRBV6-1 and TRBJ2-5, with D unclear. V was cut by 4 bases and J by 0 bases, with 3 bases left in between. Germline CDR1 MNHNS, CDR2 SASEGT. CDR3 length: 12 amino acids. The CDR3 DNA reads as TGTGCCAGCAGTGTGGACCAAGAGACCCAGTACTTC. Its protein product is CASSVDQETQYF.

The genes are TRBV15 and TRBJ1-5, with TRBD1 matching over 8 bases. Germline V gene lookup returns CDR1 LNHNV and CDR2 YYDKDF (reference sequence). CDR3 length: 15 amino acids. V lost 4 bases, J lost 7 bases, and 9 bases stayed unmatched. The CDR3 loop reads CATSTRTGTHQPQHF. The CDR3 nucleotides read TGTGCCACCAGCACCCGGACAGGGACGCACCAGCCCCAGCATTTT. The whole variable domain, remainder taken from reference TRBV15 and TRBJ1-5, is DAMVIQNPRYQVTQFGKPVTLSCSQTLNHNVMYWYQQKSSQAPKLLFHYYDKDFNNEADTPDNFQSRRPNTSFCFLDIRSPGLGDTAMYLCATSTRTGTHQPQHFGDGTRLSIL.

This rearrangement joins TRBV12-2 to TRBJ1-1; TRBD1, the table's D call, was not compared with the DNA. TRBV12-2 is recorded as a pseudogene. The CDR3 consists of 15 residues. This CDR3 reads CASRQGTGDNTEAFF. The DNA of the CDR3 is TGTGCAAGTCGCCAAGGGACAGGCGATAACACTGAAGCTTTCTTT.

CDR3 region: CASSFPGRGSYEQYF. CDR3 in DNA: TGTGCCAGCAGTTTCCCCGGGCGGGGTTCCTACGAGCAGTACTTC. This chain connects TRBV5-8 to TRBJ2-7; D may be TRBD2 (6 bases). Germline CDR1 and CDR2: SGHTS and YDEGEE. Trimming stripped 5 bases from V and 1 base from J, with 16 bases between. The CDR3 contains 15 residues.

V and J are TRBV19 and TRBJ1-3; no reliable D call. With 4 bases removed from V and 3 bases from J, the gap between germline ends came to 22 bases. Looked up from germline, CDR1 is LNHDA and CDR2 is SQIVND (reference sequence). The CDR3 has 18 amino acids. The CDR3 loop is CASSTYPLDGGDGNTIYF. CDR3 bases: TGTGCCAGTAGTACCTACCCCCTGGACGGCGGAGATGGAAACACCATATATTTT. Based on the CDR3 plus reference TRBV19 and TRBJ1-3, the full variable domain is DGGITQSPKYLFRKEGQNVTLSCEQNLNHDAMYWYRQDPGQGLRLIYYSQIVNDFQKGDIAEGYSVSREKKESFPLTVTSAQKNPTAFYLCASSTYPLDGGDGNTIYFGEGSWLTVV.

This rearrangement joins TRBV7-9 to TRBJ1-4; D possibly corresponds to TRBD1 (5 bases). Germline CDR1 and CDR2: SEHNR and FQNEAQ (reference sequence). CDR3 length: 16 amino acids. The V gene lost 3 bases and the J gene lost 6 bases, with 17 bases spanning the gap. CDR3 sequence (DNA): TGTGCCAGCAGCTTTTTTGGCCTAGGACACCATGAAAAACTGTTTTTT. This sequence encodes CASSFFGLGHHEKLFF. The whole variable domain, remainder taken from reference TRBV7-9 and TRBJ1-4, is DTGVSQNPRHKITKRGQNVTFRCDPISEHNRLYWYRQTLGQGPEFLTYFQNEAQLEKSRLLSDRFSAERPKGSFSTLEIQRTEQGDSAMYLCASSFFGLGHHEKLFFGSGTQLSVL.

The table lists this clone with many counts. The chain uses TRBV11-2 and TRBJ2-7; 10 bases line up with TRBD1. Trimming took 5 bases from V and 3 from J; bases not matched to a gene: 4. This CDR3 is 14 amino acids long. Germline V lookup: CDR1 SGHAT, CDR2 FQNNGV. The CDR3 DNA is TGTGCCAGCAGCCAAGGGACAGGGGTCTACGAGCAGTACTTC. It specifies CASSQGTGVYEQYF. Full variable domain (remainder filled in from reference TRBV11-2 and TRBJ2-7): EAGVAQSPRYKIIEKRQSVAFWCNPISGHATLYWYQQILGQGPKLLIQFQNNGVVDDSQLPKDRFSAERLKGVDSTLKIQPAKLEDSAVYLCASSQGTGVYEQYFGPGTRLTVT.

CDR3 protein: CASSSLRLAGKDSYEQYF. CDR3 in DNA: TGTGCCAGCAGTTCTCTCCGGCTAGCGGGAAAAGACTCCTACGAGCAGTACTTC. This chain connects TRBV28 to TRBJ2-7; TRBD2 matches 9 bases. This CDR3 has 18 amino acids. Germline lookup yields CDR1 MDHEN and CDR2 SYDVKM. The V and J ends lost 4 bases and 0 bases, in that order; junction bases with no gene match: 13.

A remark on this clone: Other DNA sequences in the same sample also yield this CDR3. The chain couples TRBV19 to TRBJ2-2; D call uncertain. Trimming removed 3 bases at V and 2 bases at J, with 4 bases between. This CDR3 has 13 residues. CDR1 is LNHDA, CDR2 SQIVND, per germline (reference sequence). CDR3 nucleotides: TGTGCCAGTAGTATCCTAAACACCGGGGAGCTGTTTTTT. This translates into CASSILNTGELFF.

Regarding this clone: The sample has other DNA sequences that encode this CDR3 too. The genes are TRBV28 and TRBJ2-7; D unresolved. Germline V lookup: CDR1 MDHEN, CDR2 SYDVKM. V lost 1 base to trimming and J lost 4 bases, with 5 bases between them. The CDR3 loop spans 12 amino acids. CDR3 protein: CASSLSSYEQYF. CDR3 coding DNA: TGTGCCAGCAGTTTATCGAGTTACGAGCAGTACTTC.

The genes are TRBV14 and TRBJ1-1, with no clear D. Germline V gene lookup returns CDR1 SGHDN and CDR2 FVKESK. Trimming took off 1 base at V and 0 bases at J, with 6 bases between the two ends. This CDR3 spans 14 amino acids. CDR3 bases: TGTGCCAGCAGCCAAGGTTTCATGAACACTGAAGCTTTCTTT. This sequence encodes CASSQGFMNTEAFF.

In its sample, this clone was seen once. The chain couples TRBV5-4 to TRBJ2-7, with TRBD2 matching 9 bases. There are 15 residues in the CDR3. The germline V gene encodes CDR1 SGHNT and CDR2 YYREEE (reference sequence). Unmatched junction bases numbered 7, after V lost 2 bases and J lost 4 bases. Here the CDR3 DNA reads TGTGCCAGCAGCTTAGAACTAGCGGGTCATTACGAGCAGTACTTC. Protein: CASSLELAGHYEQYF.

The chain links TRBV28 to TRBJ1-2; the D gene is possibly TRBD1 (6 bases). The CDR3 runs 14 residues. Per germline, CDR1 MDHEN and CDR2 SYDVKM. Trimming removed 6 bases at V and 0 bases at J, with 11 bases between. The CDR3 nucleotides read TGTGCCAGCAGCGATTACAGGGCTAACTATGGCTACACCTTC. Protein: CASSDYRANYGYTF.

The gene calls are TRBV27 and TRBJ1-2; D may be TRBD1 (5 bases). Germline V gene lookup returns CDR1 MNHEY and CDR2 SMNVEV (reference sequence). The length of the CDR3 is 12 residues. The ends were cut back, 6 bases at V and 8 bases at J, with 13 bases in the middle. This CDR3 reads CASRYGHWGYTF. The CDR3 nucleotides are TGTGCCAGCAGATATGGACACTGGGGCTACACCTTC.